This entry is about one T cell receptor (beta chain). The antigen is not known. This record comes from a study of radiotherapy plus CTLA-4 blockade in lung cancer. Study-wide results and caveats: Reportedly, early blood T cell clone dynamics best predicted response, with interferon-beta.

The protocol was immunoSEQ multiplex PCR, while the TCRdb copy is restricted to in-frame clones and leaves out a portion. Of about 98,000 clones listed, about 81% are singletons. Per germline, CDR1 SGHVS and CDR2 FQNEAQ. The CDR3 is 17 residues long. V was trimmed by 5 bases and J by 1 base, leaving 18 bases between them. The sequencing here drew on peripheral blood, taken from a patient treated with radiotherapy plus ipilimumab. The TCR comes from a human donor with non-small cell lung cancer who had a partial response to radiotherapy plus ipilimumab. The J gene is TRBJ1-3, the V gene TRBV7-8, with D possibly TRBD1 on 5 matching bases. CDR3 sequence (DNA): TGTGCCAGCAGCCCGGGGGTCGGACAAGGGTCTGGAAACACCATATATTTT. It encodes CASSPGVGQGSGNTIYF.